This passage covers 19 T cell receptor beta chains from one sample sequenced in a study of cytomegalovirus exposure and HLA in healthy donors. The protocol was immunoSEQ multiplex PCR, while the TCRdb copy is restricted to in-frame clones and leaves out a portion. The table lists roughly 200,000 clones, roughly 86% of them singletons. Sequencing was done on a sample of PBMCs. All receptors come from a man aged 30 to 45 in good health and CMV-seropositive.

This clone was seen only once. The V gene is TRBV11-2, the J gene TRBJ2-7, with a possible D match to TRBD2 (5 bases). V was pared by 5 bases and J by 0 bases, with 11 bases between. CDR3 length: 14 residues. Germline loops: CDR1 SGHAT, CDR2 FQNNGV. The CDR3 DNA reads TGTGCCAGCAGCCCTTCACGGGACTCCTACGAGCAGTACTTC. Protein product: CASSPSRDSYEQYF.

The chain carries TRBV27 and TRBJ2-5, with 10 bases fitting TRBD2. The germline gives CDR1 MNHEY, CDR2 SMNVEV (reference sequence). The trim removed 5 bases at V and 1 base at J, leaving 4 bases unmatched. The CDR3 contains 15 residues. This CDR3 is CASSKGLASQETQYF. The CDR3 nucleotides are TGTGCCAGCAGTAAGGGACTAGCGTCCCAAGAGACCCAGTACTTC.

The chain recombines TRBV27 with TRBJ2-7, with 14 nucleotides matching TRBD2. Per germline, CDR1 MNHEY and CDR2 SMNVEV (reference sequence). Trimming removed 6 bases from V and 1 base from J; junction bases left unmatched: 5. This CDR3 region has 16 residues. DNA of the CDR3: TGTGCCAGCAGCCGGACTAGCGGGGGGAGTTCCTACGAGCAGTACTTC. Amino acids: CASSRTSGGSSYEQYF.

The rearrangement uses TRBV6-1 and TRBJ2-7; 10 bases align to TRBD1. The length of the CDR3 is 21 residues. V was clipped by 0 bases and J by 3 bases; unmatched bases: 20. The germline V gene has CDR1 MNHNS and CDR2 SASEGT. This chain's CDR3 is CASSEALRSWDRGPKGYEQYF. CDR3 DNA: TGTGCCAGCAGTGAAGCGCTTCGAAGTTGGGACAGGGGCCCTAAGGGCTACGAGCAGTACTTC.

The V gene is TRBV9, the J gene TRBJ2-7, with 9 bases lining up with TRBD1. This CDR3 has 16 amino acids. CDR1 and CDR2 from the germline V gene are SGDLS and YYNGEE. Trimming cost V 0 bases and J 4 bases; bases outside gene matches: 8. CDR3 sequence: CASSVGTGTGSYEQYF. DNA of the CDR3: TGTGCCAGCAGCGTAGGTACCGGGACAGGGTCGTACGAGCAGTACTTC. Drawing the rest from reference TRBV9 and TRBJ2-7, the complete variable domain is DSGVTQTPKHLITATGQRVTLRCSPRSGDLSVYWYQQSLDQGLQFLIQYYNGEERAKGNILERFSAQQFPDLHSELNLSSLELGDSALYFCASSVGTGTGSYEQYFGPGTRLTVT.

A remark on this clone: Additional DNA sequences in this sample encode the identical CDR3. CDR3: CASSELGGETQYF. CDR3 DNA sequence: TGTGCCAGCAGTGAACTAGGTGGGGAGACCCAGTACTTC. The rearrangement joins TRBV2 to TRBJ2-5; D is unresolved. The germline V and J ends were trimmed by 2 bases and 5 bases, with 9 bases remaining between them. Germline V gives CDR1 SNHLY, CDR2 FYNNEI. The CDR3 has 13 residues. The whole variable domain, remainder taken from reference TRBV2 and TRBJ2-5, is EPEVTQTPSHQVTQMGQEVILRCVPISNHLYFYWYRQILGQKVEFLVSFYNNEISEKSEIFDDQFSVERPDGSNFTLKIRSTKLEDSAMYFCASSELGGETQYFGPGTRLLVL.

The chain employs TRBV9 and TRBJ1-6; 9 bases are a match to TRBD1. The V segment lost 4 bases and the J segment 6 bases; nucleotides outside the gene matches: 5. Germline-derived CDR1 and CDR2 are SGDLS and YYNGEE. The CDR3 consists of 15 residues. The CDR3 coding sequence is TGTGCCAGCAGCCCAAAGGGACAGGGTAATTCACCCCTCCACTTT. The encoded protein is CASSPKGQGNSPLHF. Supplemented by reference TRBV9 and TRBJ1-6, the full variable domain reads DSGVTQTPKHLITATGQRVTLRCSPRSGDLSVYWYQQSLDQGLQFLIQYYNGEERAKGNILERFSAQQFPDLHSELNLSSLELGDSALYFCASSPKGQGNSPLHFGNGTRLTVT.

This chain links TRBV9 with TRBJ1-2; weak D call: TRBD1 (5 bases). Germline-derived CDR1 and CDR2 are SGDLS and YYNGEE. The CDR3 is 14 amino acids. Trimming took 4 bases from V and 8 from J, leaving 18 bases between them. CDR3 sequence (DNA): TGTGCCAGCAGCCGAGGGACTGAGAAAAACGGCTACACCTTC. Its protein product is CASSRGTEKNGYTF.

The CDR3 DNA is TGTGCCAGCAGCTCCCAGGAGGGGTATTCACCCCTCCACTTT. Its translation: CASSSQEGYSPLHF. The chain is built from TRBV11-3 and TRBJ1-6; TRBD1 is a possible D gene (5 bases). Between the trimmed V and J ends, which lost 4 bases and 8 bases, there was a span of 12 bases. The germline gives CDR1 SGHNT, CDR2 YENEEA. This CDR3 has 14 residues.

The chain couples TRBV11-3 to TRBJ2-5; D is possibly TRBD2 (6 bases). CDR1 SGHNT and CDR2 YENEEA come from the germline V gene. The CDR3 sequence is 14 residues long. V shed 4 bases and J shed 4 bases, with 13 bases lying between them. The CDR3 protein is CASSYWGLGETQYF. In nucleotides, the CDR3 is TGTGCCAGCAGCTACTGGGGACTCGGAGAGACCCAGTACTTC. Together with reference TRBV11-3 and TRBJ2-5, the CDR3 gives the full variable domain: EAGVVQSPRYKIIEKKQPVAFWCNPISGHNTLYWYLQNLGQGPELLIRYENEEAVDDSQLPKDRFSAERLKGVDSTLKIQPAELGDSAVYLCASSYWGLGETQYFGPGTRLLVL.

The V call is TRBV4-3, the J call TRBJ1-6; D ambiguous. V lost 7 bases and J lost 7, with 14 bases in between. This CDR3 is built from 14 residues. Germline CDR1 reads LGHNA; CDR2 reads YSLEER. The CDR3: CASKPTGINSPLHF. In nucleotides, the CDR3 is TGCGCCAGCAAGCCCACCGGAATCAATTCACCCCTCCACTTT.

The chain recombines TRBV18 with TRBJ1-2, with 9 bases matching TRBD1. This CDR3 spans 16 amino acids. The V segment lost 2 bases and the J segment 1 base; nucleotides outside the gene matches: 5. The germline V gene has CDR1 KGHSH and CDR2 LQKENI. The CDR3 DNA reads as TGTGCCAGCTCACCAGCCGGACAGGGGCTTAACTATGGCTACACCTTC. It is translated as CASSPAGQGLNYGYTF.

This clone appeared once. This chain links TRBV29-1 with TRBJ2-7; 8 nucleotides line up with TRBD2. J lost 2 bases, V lost 4 bases, and 13 bases had no gene match. Germline lookup yields CDR1 SQVTM and CDR2 ANQGSEA. This CDR3 is 16 amino acids long. The CDR3 reads CSVGETSGPGTYEQYF. The CDR3 bases are TGCAGCGTTGGAGAAACTAGCGGACCCGGTACCTACGAGCAGTACTTC.

The chain joins TRBV5-1 to TRBJ2-7; weak D call: TRBD1 (5 bases). Trimming removed 2 bases at V and 5 bases at J, with 14 bases between. The CDR3 runs 14 residues. Germline lookup yields CDR1 SGHRS and CDR2 YFSETQ. The CDR3 spells CASSLTPRANEQYF. The DNA for the CDR3 is TGCGCCAGCAGCTTAACTCCCAGGGCTAACGAGCAGTACTTC.

In its sample, this clone was seen once. This rearrangement joins TRBV7-6 to TRBJ2-5; the D gene is possibly TRBD2 (5 bases). CDR3 length equals 15 residues. Germline CDR1 and CDR2: SGHVS and FNYEAQ. V was pared by 1 base and J by 1 base, with 10 bases between. CDR3 sequence (DNA): TGTGCCAGCAGCTTAGAACGGACTCCCCAAGAGACCCAGTACTTC. This gives the protein CASSLERTPQETQYF. The full variable domain, with the rest looked up from reference TRBV7-6 and TRBJ2-5, is GAGVSQSPRYKVTKRGQDVALRCDPISGHVSLYWYRQALGQGPEFLTYFNYEAQQDKSGLPNDRFSAERPEGSISTLTIQRTEQRDSAMYRCASSLERTPQETQYFGPGTRLLVL.

The chain joins TRBV2 to TRBJ1-6, with D unresolved. Germline V gives CDR1 SNHLY, CDR2 FYNNEI. V lost 6 bases and J 0 bases, leaving 6 bases between the germline ends. The CDR3 consists of 14 residues. The CDR3 bases are TGTGCCAGCAGGGGGAGCTCCTATAATTCACCCCTCCACTTT. Translating it yields CASRGSSYNSPLHF.

V and J are TRBV4-3 and TRBJ2-7; unclear D gene. This CDR3 region has 16 residues. Germline V gene lookup returns CDR1 LGHNA and CDR2 YSLEER. Trimming took 1 base from V and 3 from J, leaving 16 bases between them. The CDR3 loop reads CASSQGGVAPDYEQYF. CDR3 nucleotides: TGCGCCAGCAGCCAAGGAGGAGTGGCGCCTGACTACGAGCAGTACTTC.

The V and J genes are TRBV29-1 and TRBJ2-2, with no clear D. Germline-derived CDR1 and CDR2 are SQVTM and ANQGSEA. The CDR3 is 11 amino acids. Trimming cost V 4 bases and J 5 bases, with 5 bases left between them. The chain's CDR3 is CSVGRTGELFF. Written as DNA, the CDR3 is TGCAGCGTTGGACGGACCGGGGAGCTGTTTTTT.

The chain is built from TRBV29-1 and TRBJ2-7, with 16 bases that match TRBD2. The CDR3 is 20 residues long. CDR1 and CDR2 from the germline V gene are SQVTM and ANQGSEA. Trimming cost V 4 bases and J 2 bases; bases outside gene matches: 17. The CDR3 nucleotides read TGCAGCGTTGCCACCCGGAAGGGGGGACTAGCGGGAGGGGGGACCTACGAGCAGTACTTC. It yields the protein CSVATRKGGLAGGGTYEQYF.